These 20 T cell receptor beta chains originate from one sample sequenced in a study of a mutant IDH1 vaccine in newly diagnosed glioma. Time point reported: week 47, end of study. The study gave 300 ug of mutant IDH1 20-mer peptide per vaccine dose, with topical imiquimod. Their antigen targets remain unknown. Here immunoSEQ multiplex PCR was the method, and the copy in TCRdb shows in-frame clones only, minus some. There are around 50,000 clones in the sample; about 88% occur only once, and about 4% lies in the top ten. Sequences were derived from PBMCs, sampled from a glioma patient whose treatment included an IDH1 peptide vaccine. Every receptor here comes from a woman between 25 and 40 years old with glioma. Some clones in this sample may be carry-over from other donors' samples.

The V and J genes are TRBV10-3 and TRBJ2-5; D unclear. V gave up 6 bases and J gave up 3 bases, with 11 bases separating them. This CDR3 is built from 13 residues. Germline V gives CDR1 ENHRY, CDR2 SYGVKD. The DNA for the CDR3 is TGTGCCATCAGCCGCCAGAGAGAAGAGACCCAGTACTTC. The encoded protein is CAISRQREETQYF.

This clone was detected a few times. The rearrangement joins TRBV7-9 to TRBJ1-1; D call uncertain. CDR1 and CDR2 (germline): SEHNR, FQNEAQ (reference sequence). The CDR3 runs to 14 residues. V was trimmed by 3 bases and J by 1 base, leaving 9 bases between them. This chain's CDR3 is CASSFWDGNTEAFF. CDR3 nucleotide sequence: TGTGCCAGCAGCTTCTGGGATGGGAACACTGAAGCTTTCTTT.

The chain couples TRBV5-1 to TRBJ1-2; D is unresolved. Germline V gene sequence: CDR1 SGHRS, CDR2 YFSETQ. V was cut by 0 bases and J by 5 bases, with 8 bases left in between. The CDR3 loop spans 13 amino acids. The CDR3 region is CASSLGVSYGYTF. The CDR3, as DNA: TGCGCCAGCAGCTTGGGGGTCAGTTATGGCTACACCTTC. The full variable domain, with the rest looked up from reference TRBV5-1 and TRBJ1-2, is KAGVTQTPRYLIKTRGQQVTLSCSPISGHRSVSWYQQTPGQGLQFLFEYFSETQRNKGNFPGRFSGRQFSNSRSEMNVSTLELGDSALYLCASSLGVSYGYTFGSGTRLTVV.

The rearrangement uses TRBV10-3 and TRBJ2-1; no clear D gene. The V end lost 3 bases, the J end lost 7 bases, and 10 bases lay between the germline ends. The germline V gene has CDR1 ENHRY and CDR2 SYGVKD. CDR3 length: 13 residues. The CDR3 DNA is TGTGCCATCAGTGATAGTCGCCGGAATGAGCAGTTCTTC. Amino acids: CAISDSRRNEQFF.

This clone came up a few times. The chain employs TRBV7-6 and TRBJ1-3; maybe TRBD1 (6 bases). CDR3 length: 16 residues. The V end was cut by 5 bases, the J end by 4 bases, with 18 bases between. Germline values: CDR1 SGHVS, CDR2 FNYEAQ. The CDR3 DNA sequence: TGTGCCAGCAGCCGGATTCTACAGGGAGGGGGAAACACCATATATTTT. It codes for CASSRILQGGGNTIYF.

The chain recombines TRBV7-2 with TRBJ1-5; a weak D match, TRBD1 (5 bases). The CDR3 length is 17 residues. Between the trimmed V and J ends, which lost 0 bases and 4 bases, there was a span of 16 bases. Germline-derived CDR1 and CDR2 are SGHTA and FQGNSA. CDR3 amino acids: CASSLAYSGRKNQPQHF. DNA of the CDR3: TGTGCCAGCAGCTTAGCGTATTCAGGGCGGAAGAATCAGCCCCAGCATTTT. Supplemented by reference TRBV7-2 and TRBJ1-5, the full variable domain reads GAGVSQSPSNKVTEKGKDVELRCDPISGHTALYWYRQSLGQGLEFLIYFQGNSAPDKSGLPSDRFSAERTGGSVSTLTIQRTQQEDSAVYLCASSLAYSGRKNQPQHFGDGTRLSIL.

This chain links TRBV19 with TRBJ2-7; TRBD1 aligns across 12 bases. The CDR3 runs to 16 residues. Germline V lookup: CDR1 LNHDA, CDR2 SQIVND (reference sequence). Trimming took 5 bases from V and 6 from J; bases not matched to a gene: 11. The CDR3 DNA reads TGTGCCAGTAGTCTTAATCCGGGACAGGGGGCGTCCGAGCAGTACTTC. It is translated as CASSLNPGQGASEQYF.

As DNA, the CDR3 is TGCGCCAGCAGCTTGGACGGAGATGCAACTAATGAAAAACTGTTTTTT. Residues: CASSLDGDATNEKLFF. The chain uses TRBV5-1 and TRBJ1-4, with unresolved D. The V end was cut by 0 bases, the J end by 0 bases, with 9 bases between. CDR3 size: 16 residues. The germline V gene encodes CDR1 SGHRS and CDR2 YFSETQ.

The chain links TRBV11-2 to TRBJ1-5, with D uncertain. V lost 1 base to trimming and J lost 11 bases, with 9 bases between them. CDR3 length: 12 amino acids. From germline, CDR1 is SGHAT and CDR2 FQNNGV. The CDR3 protein is CASSLGGGSQHF. CDR3 coding DNA: TGTGCCAGCAGCTTAGGGGGAGGGTCCCAGCATTTT.

The chain combines TRBV6-5 with TRBJ2-7, with TRBD1 identical over 11 bases. Germline assignment: CDR1 MNHEY and CDR2 SVGAGI. CDR3 length equals 15 residues. The trim removed 0 bases at V and 7 bases at J, leaving 5 bases unmatched. CDR3 protein: CASSYSDRGLGEQYF. The CDR3 DNA is TGTGCCAGCAGTTACTCGGACAGGGGGCTCGGTGAGCAGTACTTC.

The rearrangement links TRBV5-6 to TRBJ2-1; 10 nucleotides agree with TRBD1. The V gene's germline CDR1 is SGHDT and CDR2 YYEEEE. Losses at the gene ends were 3 bases for V and 8 bases for J; bases not matched to a gene: 2. This CDR3 spans 13 amino acids. Here the CDR3 DNA reads TGTGCCAGCAGCTCCGGGACAGGGGATGAGCAGTTCTTC. Protein sequence: CASSSGTGDEQFF.

This clone occurred a few times. J is TRBJ1-2 and V is TRBV5-6, with 9 bases fitting TRBD1. Trimming cost V 4 bases and J 8 bases; bases outside gene matches: 12. The CDR3 has 15 residues. The germline V gene has CDR1 SGHDT and CDR2 YYEEEE. The CDR3 reads CASSRQIQGASGYTF. The CDR3 coding sequence is TGTGCCAGCAGCCGACAAATACAGGGGGCGTCCGGCTACACCTTC.

The genes are TRBV5-8 and TRBJ1-5, with D possibly matching TRBD1 (6 bases). The CDR3 has 14 residues. CDR1 SGHTS and CDR2 YDEGEE come from the germline V gene. The V and J ends lost 3 bases and 6 bases respectively, with 13 bases between them. The CDR3 DNA is TGTGCCAGCAGCTACCACAGGGACGGTCAGCCCCAGCATTTT. It specifies CASSYHRDGQPQHF.

CDR3: CASSEWRSYTGELFF. The CDR3 coding sequence is TGTGCCAGCAGTGAATGGCGCAGCTACACCGGGGAGCTGTTTTTT. V and J are TRBV25-1 and TRBJ2-2; D remains unclear. V lost 1 base and J 3 bases, leaving 9 bases between the germline ends. Germline V CDR1 and CDR2: MGHDK, SYGVNS. The CDR3 has 15 residues.

This chain connects TRBV6-1 to TRBJ1-2; TRBD1 matches at 10 bases. V gave up 5 bases and J gave up 8 bases; unmatched junction bases: 11. The germline CDR1 and CDR2 sequences are MNHNS and SASEGT. CDR3 size: 15 residues. The CDR3, as DNA: TGTGCCAGCAGTACCTTCCGGGACAGGGGTCCAGGCTACACCTTC. This translates into CASSTFRDRGPGYTF.

This sequence joins TRBV13 and TRBJ1-2; D is ambiguous. The V and J ends lost 0 bases and 0 bases respectively, with 8 bases between them. CDR3 size: 15 residues. Germline lookup yields CDR1 PRHDT and CDR2 FYEKMQ (reference sequence). The CDR3 reads CASSLGAGANYGYTF. CDR3 sequence (DNA): TGTGCCAGCAGCTTAGGGGCGGGAGCTAACTATGGCTACACCTTC.

The sample holds a few counts of this clone. The chain joins TRBV10-1 to TRBJ1-1; possible D gene TRBD1, 6 bases. With 2 bases removed from V and 7 bases from J, the gap between germline ends came to 8 bases. CDR1 and CDR2 from the germline V gene are WNHNN and SYGVQD (reference sequence). This CDR3 spans 12 amino acids. CDR3 amino acids: CASSEGGREAFF. For the CDR3, the DNA is TGCGCCAGCAGTGAGGGGGGCCGTGAAGCTTTCTTT.

J is TRBJ2-7 and V is TRBV6-1, with D unclear. Trimming shortened V by 6 bases and J by 3 bases, and 9 bases separated the two germline ends. Germline CDR1 and CDR2: MNHNS and SASEGT. This CDR3 comprises 12 residues. CDR3 nucleotide sequence: TGTGCCAGCAGAAGGACGGGCTACGAGCAGTACTTC. It specifies CASRRTGYEQYF.

The V gene is TRBV7-6, the J gene TRBJ2-2; D unresolved. The CDR3 is 13 residues long. CDR1 and CDR2 (germline): SGHVS, FNYEAQ. V dropped 1 base and J dropped 5 bases, with 5 bases sitting between them. For the CDR3, the DNA is TGTGCCAGCAGCTTAGTGGAGACCGGGGAGCTGTTTTTT. Amino acids: CASSLVETGELFF.

The chain has TRBV4-1 and TRBJ1-5; TRBD1 might be the D (5 bases). There are 15 residues in the CDR3. With 0 bases removed from V and 6 bases from J, the gap between germline ends came to 12 bases. CDR1 and CDR2 from the germline V gene are MGHRA and YSYEKL. The CDR3 is CASSQDRGWSQPQHF. In DNA, the CDR3 is TGCGCCAGCAGCCAAGATCGGGGGTGGAGTCAGCCCCAGCATTTT.